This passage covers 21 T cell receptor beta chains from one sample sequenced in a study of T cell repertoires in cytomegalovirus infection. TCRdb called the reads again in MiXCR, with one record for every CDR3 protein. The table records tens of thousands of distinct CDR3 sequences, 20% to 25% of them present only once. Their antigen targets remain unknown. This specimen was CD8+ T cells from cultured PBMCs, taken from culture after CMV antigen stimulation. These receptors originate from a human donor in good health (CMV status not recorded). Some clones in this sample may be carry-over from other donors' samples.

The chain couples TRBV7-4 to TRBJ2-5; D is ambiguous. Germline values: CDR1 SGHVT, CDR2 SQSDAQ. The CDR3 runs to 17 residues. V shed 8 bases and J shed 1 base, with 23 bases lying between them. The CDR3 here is CASSSGQNEAPQETQYF. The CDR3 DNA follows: TGTGCCAGCTCGTCCGGGCAGAACGAGGCGCCCCAAGAGACCCAGTACTTC.

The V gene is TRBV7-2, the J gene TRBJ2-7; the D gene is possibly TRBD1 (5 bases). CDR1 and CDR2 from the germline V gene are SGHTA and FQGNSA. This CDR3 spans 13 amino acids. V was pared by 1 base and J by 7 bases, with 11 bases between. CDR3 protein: CASSLEGAREQYF. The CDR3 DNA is TGTGCCAGCAGCTTAGAAGGGGCCCGGGAGCAGTACTTC.

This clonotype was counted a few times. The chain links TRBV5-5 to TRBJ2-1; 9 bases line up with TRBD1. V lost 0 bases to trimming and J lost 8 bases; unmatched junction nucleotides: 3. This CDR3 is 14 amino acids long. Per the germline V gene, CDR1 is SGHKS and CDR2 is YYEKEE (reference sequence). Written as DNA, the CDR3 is TGTGCCAGCAGCTTGGGGACAGGGGTTGATGAGCAGTTCTTC. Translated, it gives CASSLGTGVDEQFF.

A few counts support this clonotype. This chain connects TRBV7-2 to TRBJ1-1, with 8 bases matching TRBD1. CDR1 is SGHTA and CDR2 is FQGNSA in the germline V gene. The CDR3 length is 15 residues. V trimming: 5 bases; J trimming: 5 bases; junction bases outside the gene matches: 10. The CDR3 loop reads CASSIYTGGRTEAFF. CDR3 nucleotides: TGTGCCAGCAGCATTTATACAGGGGGAAGGACTGAAGCTTTCTTT.

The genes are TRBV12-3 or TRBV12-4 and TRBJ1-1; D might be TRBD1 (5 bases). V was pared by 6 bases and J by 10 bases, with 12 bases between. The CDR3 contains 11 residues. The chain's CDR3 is CASRSSGRAFF. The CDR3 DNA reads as TGTGCCAGCAGGTCCTCAGGGAGAGCTTTCTTT.

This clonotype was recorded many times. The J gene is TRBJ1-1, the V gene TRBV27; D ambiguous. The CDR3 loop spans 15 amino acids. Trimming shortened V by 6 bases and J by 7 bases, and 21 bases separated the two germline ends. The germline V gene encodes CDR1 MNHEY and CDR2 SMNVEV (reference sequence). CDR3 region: CASSHGYARLGEAFF. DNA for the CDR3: TGTGCCAGCAGCCATGGGTATGCCCGGTTAGGTGAAGCTTTCTTT.

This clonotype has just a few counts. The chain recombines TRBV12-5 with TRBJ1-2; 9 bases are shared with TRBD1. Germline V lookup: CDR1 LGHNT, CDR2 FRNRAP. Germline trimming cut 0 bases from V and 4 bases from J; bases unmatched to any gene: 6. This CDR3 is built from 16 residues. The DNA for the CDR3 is TGTGCTAGTGGTTTGGTAATCGGACAGGGGACCTATGGCTACACCTTC. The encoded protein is CASGLVIGQGTYGYTF.

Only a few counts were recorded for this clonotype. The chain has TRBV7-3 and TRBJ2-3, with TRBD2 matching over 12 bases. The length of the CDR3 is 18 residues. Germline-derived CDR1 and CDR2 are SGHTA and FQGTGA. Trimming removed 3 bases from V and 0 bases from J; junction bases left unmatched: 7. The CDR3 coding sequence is TGTGCCAGCAGCTTTGGACTAGCGGGGCCCTCTAGCACAGATACGCAGTATTTT. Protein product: CASSFGLAGPSSTDTQYF.

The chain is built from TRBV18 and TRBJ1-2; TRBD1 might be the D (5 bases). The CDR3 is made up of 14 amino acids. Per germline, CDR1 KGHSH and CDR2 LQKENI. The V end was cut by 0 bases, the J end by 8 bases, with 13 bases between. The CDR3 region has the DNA TGTGCCAGCTCACCACCAGAAAGGGGACGGGGCTACACCTTC. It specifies CASSPPERGRGYTF.

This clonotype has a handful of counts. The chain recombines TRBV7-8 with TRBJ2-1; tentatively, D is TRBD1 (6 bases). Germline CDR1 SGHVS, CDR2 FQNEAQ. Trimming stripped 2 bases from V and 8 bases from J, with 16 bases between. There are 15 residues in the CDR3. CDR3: CASSLKLGAYDEQFF. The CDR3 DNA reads TGTGCCAGCAGCTTAAAATTGGGGGCATACGATGAGCAGTTCTTC.

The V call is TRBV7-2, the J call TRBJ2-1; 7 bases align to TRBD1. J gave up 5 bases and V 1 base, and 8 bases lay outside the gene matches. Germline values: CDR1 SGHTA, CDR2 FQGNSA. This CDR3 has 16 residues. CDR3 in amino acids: CASSLDRGYIHNEQFF. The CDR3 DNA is TGTGCCAGCAGCTTAGACAGGGGCTACATCCACAATGAGCAGTTCTTC.

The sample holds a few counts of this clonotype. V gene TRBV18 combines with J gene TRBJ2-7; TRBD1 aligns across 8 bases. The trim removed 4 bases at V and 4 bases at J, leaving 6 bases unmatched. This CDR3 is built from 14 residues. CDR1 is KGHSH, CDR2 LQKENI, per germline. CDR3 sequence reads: CASSQDDRGYEQYF. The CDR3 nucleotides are TGTGCCAGCTCACAGGACGACAGGGGATACGAGCAGTACTTC.

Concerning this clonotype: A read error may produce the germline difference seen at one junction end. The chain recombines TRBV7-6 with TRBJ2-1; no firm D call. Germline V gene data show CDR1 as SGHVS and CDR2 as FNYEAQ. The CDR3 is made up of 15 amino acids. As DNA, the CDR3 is TGTGCTAGCAGCTTAGACCCCGACTCCTACAATGAGCAGTTCTTC. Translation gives CASSLDPDSYNEQFF.

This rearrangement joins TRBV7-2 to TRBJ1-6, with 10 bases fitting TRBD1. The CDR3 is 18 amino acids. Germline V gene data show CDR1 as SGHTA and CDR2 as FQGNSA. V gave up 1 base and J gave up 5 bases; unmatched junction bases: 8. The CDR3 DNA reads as TGTGCCAGCAGCTTAGGGTTGACAGGGGGCAGGCATAATTCACCCCTCCACTTT. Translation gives CASSLGLTGGRHNSPLHF.

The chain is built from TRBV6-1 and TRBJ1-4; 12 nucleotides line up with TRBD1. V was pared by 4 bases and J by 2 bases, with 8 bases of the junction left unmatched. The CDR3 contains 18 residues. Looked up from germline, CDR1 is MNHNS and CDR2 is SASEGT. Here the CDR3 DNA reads TGTGCCAGCAGTGCCACGGGACAGGGGGCGCCTACTAATGAAAAACTGTTTTTT. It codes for CASSATGQGAPTNEKLFF.

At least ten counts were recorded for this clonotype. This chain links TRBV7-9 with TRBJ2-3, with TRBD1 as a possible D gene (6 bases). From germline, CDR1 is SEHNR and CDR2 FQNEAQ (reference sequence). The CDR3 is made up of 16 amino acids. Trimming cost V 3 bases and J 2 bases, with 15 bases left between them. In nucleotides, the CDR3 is TGTGCCAGCAGCTTCCTCCGGGACACCTCCACAGATACGCAGTATTTT. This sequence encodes CASSFLRDTSTDTQYF.

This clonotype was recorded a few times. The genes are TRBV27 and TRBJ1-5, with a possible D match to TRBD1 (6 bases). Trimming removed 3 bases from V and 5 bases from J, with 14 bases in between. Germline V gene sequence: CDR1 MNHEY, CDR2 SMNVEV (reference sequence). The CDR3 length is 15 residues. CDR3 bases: TGTGCCAGCAGTTTCTTCGGGGGCGCAGATCAGCCCCAGCATTTT. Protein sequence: CASSFFGGADQPQHF.

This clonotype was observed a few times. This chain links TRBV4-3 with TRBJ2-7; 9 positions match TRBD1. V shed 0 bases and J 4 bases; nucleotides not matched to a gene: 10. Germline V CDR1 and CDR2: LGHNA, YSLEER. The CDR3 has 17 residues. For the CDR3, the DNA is TGCGCCAGCAGCCAAGATCTCTGGGGACAGGGATTTTACGAGCAGTACTTC. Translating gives CASSQDLWGQGFYEQYF.

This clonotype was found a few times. The CDR3 coding sequence is TGTGCCAGCAGCCAGAGGGGGAACTTCTACGAGCAGTACTTC. Translation gives CASSQRGNFYEQYF. The chain has TRBV11-2 and TRBJ2-7; D is possibly TRBD1 (6 bases). The V gene lost 5 bases and the J gene lost 3 bases, with 14 bases spanning the gap. The CDR3 has 14 amino acids. Germline CDR1 is SGHAT and CDR2 is FQNNGV.

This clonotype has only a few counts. The CDR3 spells CASSLQGFNQPQHF. For the CDR3, the DNA is TGTGCCAGCAGCCTACAGGGGTTCAATCAGCCCCAGCATTTT. The chain joins TRBV12-3 or TRBV12-4 to TRBJ1-5, with TRBD1 identical over 7 bases. V was clipped by 6 bases and J by 3 bases; unmatched bases: 5. The CDR3 sequence is 14 residues long.

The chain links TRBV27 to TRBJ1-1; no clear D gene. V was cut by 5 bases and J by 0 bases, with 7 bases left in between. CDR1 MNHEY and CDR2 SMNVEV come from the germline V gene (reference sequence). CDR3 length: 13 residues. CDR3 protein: CASSAQMNTEAFF. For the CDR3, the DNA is TGTGCCAGCAGTGCTCAGATGAACACTGAAGCTTTCTTT.